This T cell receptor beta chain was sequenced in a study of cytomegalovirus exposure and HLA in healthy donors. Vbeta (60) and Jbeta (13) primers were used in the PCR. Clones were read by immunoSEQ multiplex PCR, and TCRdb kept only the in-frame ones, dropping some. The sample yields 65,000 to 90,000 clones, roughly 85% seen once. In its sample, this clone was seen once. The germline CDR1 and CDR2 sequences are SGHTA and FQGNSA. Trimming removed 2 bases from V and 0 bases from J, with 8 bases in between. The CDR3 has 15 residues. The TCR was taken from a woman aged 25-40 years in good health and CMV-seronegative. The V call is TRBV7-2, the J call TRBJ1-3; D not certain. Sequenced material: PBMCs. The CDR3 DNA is TGTGCCAGCAGCTTATCAGTAAGCTCTGGAAACACCATATATTTT. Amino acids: CASSLSVSSGNTIYF.